A selection of T cell receptor beta chains follows, all from one sample in a study of blood T cell repertoires in COVID-19. Assay: immunoSEQ multiplex PCR; the TCRdb copy retains only in-frame clones and omits some. The sample includes 300,000 to 350,000 clones, roughly nine tenths of them seen just once. Sequencing was performed on PBMCs or T cells enriched from blood (not recorded which). These receptors came from a woman in her twenties or thirties who had recovered from COVID-19. CDR3s include the opening cysteine and the closing phenylalanine or tryptophan. The D gene is left open where the match is weak. Clone size appears in some rows only: once, few, many, or a class for an expanded clone.

v_call: TRBV7-2; d_call: TRBD1; clone_size: NA; j_call: TRBJ2-3; cdr3_aa: CASSLRPGQGVDTQYF; cdr3_nt: TGTGCCAGCAGCTTACGACCGGGACAGGGTGTCGATACGCAGTATTTT
v_call: TRBV19; d_call: NA; clone_size: once; j_call: TRBJ1-1; cdr3_aa: CASSPMRGLNTEAFF; cdr3_nt: TGTGCCAGTAGTCCCATGAGGGGGTTAAACACTGAAGCTTTCTTT
v_call: TRBV5-1; d_call: TRBD1; clone_size: NA; j_call: TRBJ2-1; cdr3_aa: CASSFRDSNEQFF; cdr3_nt: TGCGCCAGCAGCTTCCGGGACAGCAATGAGCAGTTCTTC
v_call: TRBV5-1; d_call: NA; clone_size: NA; j_call: TRBJ1-1; cdr3_aa: CASSPSEATTEAFF; cdr3_nt: TGCGCCAGCAGCCCCTCGGAGGCCACTACTGAAGCTTTCTTT
v_call: TRBV7-6; d_call: NA; clone_size: NA; j_call: TRBJ2-1; cdr3_aa: CASSLHTGSIYNEQFF; cdr3_nt: TGTGCCAGCAGCTTACATACAGGGAGCATTTACAATGAGCAGTTCTTC
v_call: TRBV10-2; d_call: NA; clone_size: NA; j_call: TRBJ1-1; cdr3_aa: CASSELPGTDPEAFF; cdr3_nt: TGCGCCAGCAGTGAGTTGCCGGGAACAGATCCTGAAGCTTTCTTT
v_call: TRBV5-1; d_call: NA; clone_size: NA; j_call: TRBJ2-2; cdr3_aa: CASSTGVSNTGELFF; cdr3_nt: TGCGCCAGCAGCACGGGGGTGTCGAACACCGGGGAGCTGTTTTTT
v_call: TRBV7-8; d_call: NA; clone_size: NA; j_call: TRBJ2-5; cdr3_aa: CASSPPGGQETQYF; cdr3_nt: TGTGCCAGCAGCCCGCCCGGGGGGCAGGAGACCCAGTACTTC
v_call: TRBV9; d_call: TRBD2; clone_size: NA; j_call: TRBJ2-3; cdr3_aa: CASSVAVAGGRGTDTQYF; cdr3_nt: TGTGCCAGCAGCGTAGCTGTAGCGGGGGGGCGGGGCACAGATACGCAGTATTTT
v_call: TRBV5-1; d_call: NA; clone_size: NA; j_call: TRBJ2-3; cdr3_aa: CASSLGRSADTQYF; cdr3_nt: TGCGCCAGCAGCTTGGGAAGGAGCGCAGATACGCAGTATTTT
v_call: TRBV6-1; d_call: NA; clone_size: NA; j_call: TRBJ1-6; cdr3_aa: CASSEGLVNSPLHF; cdr3_nt: TGTGCCAGCAGTGAGGGACTTGTAAATTCACCCCTCCACTTT
v_call: TRBV7-2; d_call: NA; clone_size: few; j_call: TRBJ2-2; cdr3_aa: CASSLAGGRNGELFF; cdr3_nt: TGTGCCAGCAGCTTAGCGGGGGGGCGGAACGGGGAGCTGTTTTTT
v_call: TRBV3-1/TRBV3-2; d_call: NA; clone_size: NA; j_call: TRBJ2-1; cdr3_aa: CASSQSAGPRSQQFF; cdr3_nt: TGTGCCAGCAGCCAATCGGCAGGGCCCCGGAGTCAGCAGTTCTTC
v_call: TRBV6-5; d_call: TRBD2; clone_size: NA; j_call: TRBJ2-4; cdr3_aa: CASSPGLAGEYF; cdr3_nt: TGTGCCAGCAGCCCGGGACTAGCGGGGGAGTACTTC
v_call: TRBV5-6; d_call: NA; clone_size: NA; j_call: TRBJ1-2; cdr3_aa: CASITGGSDYGYTF; cdr3_nt: TGTGCCAGCATCACGGGGGGGAGCGACTATGGCTACACCTTC
v_call: TRBV5-6; d_call: NA; clone_size: NA; j_call: TRBJ2-3; cdr3_aa: CASSLAARPGDTQYF; cdr3_nt: TGTGCCAGCAGCTTGGCTGCGCGGCCAGGGGATACGCAGTATTTT
v_call: TRBV28; d_call: NA; clone_size: once; j_call: TRBJ2-2; cdr3_aa: CASSLRFFIMNTGELFF; cdr3_nt: TGTGCCAGCAGTTTGCGGTTTTTCATCATGAACACCGGGGAGCTGTTTTTT
v_call: TRBV4-2; d_call: TRBD2; clone_size: NA; j_call: TRBJ2-7; cdr3_aa: CASSLGTSGDYEQYF; cdr3_nt: TGTGCCAGCAGCCTCGGGACTAGCGGAGACTACGAGCAGTACTTC
v_call: TRBV19; d_call: TRBD1; clone_size: NA; j_call: TRBJ2-2; cdr3_aa: CASSIWDRGTGELFF; cdr3_nt: TGTGCCAGTAGTATTTGGGACAGGGGCACCGGGGAGCTGTTTTTT
v_call: TRBV12-3/TRBV12-4; d_call: TRBD1; clone_size: NA; j_call: TRBJ1-1; cdr3_aa: CACNRGRDTEAFF; cdr3_nt: TGTGCCTGCAACAGGGGGCGGGACACTGAAGCTTTCTTT
v_call: TRBV4-1; d_call: TRBD1; clone_size: NA; j_call: TRBJ1-3; cdr3_aa: CASSGVPGQGSGNTIYF; cdr3_nt: TGCGCCAGCAGCGGCGTTCCGGGACAGGGTTCCGGAAACACCATATATTTT
v_call: TRBV6-6; d_call: NA; clone_size: once; j_call: TRBJ1-1; cdr3_aa: CASSRTVSGRGIVHTEAFF; cdr3_nt: TGTGCCAGCAGTCGGACAGTCTCGGGGAGGGGAATAGTTCACACTGAAGCTTTCTTT
v_call: TRBV3-1/TRBV3-2; d_call: TRBD1; clone_size: NA; j_call: TRBJ1-2; cdr3_aa: CASSPRAGGSNYGYTF; cdr3_nt: TGTGCCAGCAGCCCCCGGGCAGGGGGAAGCAACTATGGCTACACCTTC
v_call: TRBV5-4; d_call: TRBD1; clone_size: NA; j_call: TRBJ1-2; cdr3_aa: CASSFGQDGYTF; cdr3_nt: TGTGCCAGCAGCTTTGGACAGGATGGCTACACCTTC
v_call: TRBV5-1; d_call: NA; clone_size: NA; j_call: TRBJ2-7; cdr3_aa: CASRHGSYEQYF; cdr3_nt: TGCGCCAGCAGGCACGGGAGCTACGAGCAGTACTTC
v_call: TRBV28; d_call: NA; clone_size: NA; j_call: TRBJ1-1; cdr3_aa: CAILTDGEAFF; cdr3_nt: TGTGCCATCCTGACTGACGGCGAAGCTTTCTTT
v_call: TRBV19; d_call: NA; clone_size: NA; j_call: TRBJ2-2; cdr3_aa: CASSPTLGAGLLGTGELFF; cdr3_nt: TGTGCCAGTAGTCCGACTCTGGGCGCGGGACTGTTGGGGACCGGGGAGCTGTTTTTT
v_call: TRBV3-1/TRBV3-2; d_call: NA; clone_size: NA; j_call: TRBJ2-4; cdr3_aa: CASSQAGAKNIQYF; cdr3_nt: TGTGCCAGCAGCCAAGCGGGTGCCAAAAACATTCAGTACTTC
v_call: TRBV5-6; d_call: TRBD2; clone_size: NA; j_call: TRBJ2-1; cdr3_aa: CASSPGLAGGPHNEQFF; cdr3_nt: TGTGCCAGCAGCCCGGGACTAGCGGGGGGGCCGCACAATGAGCAGTTCTTC
v_call: TRBV13; d_call: TRBD2; clone_size: NA; j_call: TRBJ2-7; cdr3_aa: CASSSKRDGRGEQYF; cdr3_nt: TGTGCCAGCAGCTCGAAGCGGGACGGACGGGGCGAGCAGTACTTC
v_call: TRBV19; d_call: NA; clone_size: NA; j_call: TRBJ2-2; cdr3_aa: CASSTQTGELFF; cdr3_nt: TGTGCCAGTAGTACACAAACCGGGGAGCTGTTTTTT
v_call: TRBV30; d_call: TRBD1; clone_size: NA; j_call: TRBJ1-2; cdr3_aa: CAWSKDRSMGYTF; cdr3_nt: TGTGCCTGGAGTAAGGACAGGTCTATGGGCTACACCTTC
v_call: TRBV18; d_call: TRBD1; clone_size: NA; j_call: TRBJ1-6; cdr3_aa: CASSRQGLDNSPLHF; cdr3_nt: TGTGCCAGCTCACGACAGGGGCTCGATAATTCACCCCTCCACTTT
v_call: TRBV28; d_call: TRBD2; clone_size: NA; j_call: TRBJ2-1; cdr3_aa: CASSPLAGGSSSYNEQFF; cdr3_nt: TGTGCCAGCAGCCCTCTAGCGGGGGGGTCGAGCTCCTACAATGAGCAGTTCTTC
v_call: TRBV30; d_call: NA; clone_size: NA; j_call: TRBJ2-1; cdr3_aa: CAWSLQVYNEQFF; cdr3_nt: TGTGCCTGGAGCTTACAGGTCTACAATGAGCAGTTCTTC
v_call: TRBV7-9; d_call: TRBD1; clone_size: NA; j_call: TRBJ1-1; cdr3_aa: CASSLGHRGNTEAFF; cdr3_nt: TGTGCCAGCAGCTTAGGTCACAGGGGGAACACTGAAGCTTTCTTT
v_call: TRBV28; d_call: TRBD2; clone_size: NA; j_call: TRBJ2-5; cdr3_aa: CASIPSGTQETQYF; cdr3_nt: TGTGCCAGCATCCCTAGCGGGACCCAAGAGACCCAGTACTTC
v_call: TRBV12-5; d_call: TRBD2; clone_size: NA; j_call: TRBJ2-2; cdr3_aa: CASGFQRGGLNTGELFF; cdr3_nt: TGTGCTAGTGGTTTCCAACGCGGGGGGCTCAACACCGGGGAGCTGTTTTTT
v_call: TRBV27; d_call: TRBD1; clone_size: NA; j_call: TRBJ1-1; cdr3_aa: CASRGQTSWAFF; cdr3_nt: TGTGCCAGCAGGGGACAGACATCATGGGCTTTCTTT
v_call: TRBV30; d_call: TRBD1; clone_size: NA; j_call: TRBJ1-1; cdr3_aa: CAWSEDRPNTEAFF; cdr3_nt: TGTGCCTGGAGTGAGGACAGGCCGAACACTGAAGCTTTCTTT
v_call: TRBV29-1; d_call: NA; clone_size: NA; j_call: TRBJ1-2; cdr3_aa: CSVEGGSGSYGYTF; cdr3_nt: TGCAGCGTTGAAGGAGGGTCTGGTAGCTATGGCTACACCTTC
v_call: TRBV2; d_call: NA; clone_size: few; j_call: TRBJ1-2; cdr3_aa: CASKTDRTNYGYTF; cdr3_nt: TGTGCCAGCAAAACCGACAGGACTAACTATGGCTACACCTTC
v_call: TRBV7-2; d_call: NA; clone_size: NA; j_call: TRBJ1-5; cdr3_aa: CASSYGQYNQPQHF; cdr3_nt: TGTGCCAGCAGCTACGGACAGTATAATCAGCCCCAGCATTTT
v_call: TRBV7-6; d_call: TRBD2; clone_size: NA; j_call: TRBJ2-2; cdr3_aa: CASSLVLAGGNTGELFF; cdr3_nt: TGTGCCAGCAGCTTAGTCCTAGCGGGGGGTAACACCGGGGAGCTGTTTTTT
v_call: TRBV5-1; d_call: TRBD1; clone_size: NA; j_call: TRBJ1-2; cdr3_aa: CASSLGQGSSYGYTF; cdr3_nt: TGCGCCAGCAGCTTGGGACAGGGCTCTTCCTATGGCTACACCTTC
v_call: TRBV27; d_call: NA; clone_size: NA; j_call: TRBJ2-5; cdr3_aa: CASSLGPREGVRETQYF; cdr3_nt: TGTGCCAGCAGTTTGGGCCCCCGTGAAGGGGTCAGAGAGACCCAGTACTTC
v_call: TRBV7-9; d_call: TRBD1; clone_size: NA; j_call: TRBJ1-1; cdr3_aa: CASSLFAGTGDNGAFF; cdr3_nt: TGTGCCAGCAGCTTATTCGCCGGGACAGGAGATAACGGAGCTTTCTTT
v_call: TRBV6-5; d_call: TRBD1; clone_size: few; j_call: TRBJ2-7; cdr3_aa: CASGQGYEQYF; cdr3_nt: TGTGCCAGCGGACAGGGGTACGAGCAGTACTTC
v_call: TRBV19; d_call: NA; clone_size: NA; j_call: TRBJ1-2; cdr3_aa: CASSMQGNYGYTF; cdr3_nt: TGTGCCAGTAGTATGCAGGGGAACTATGGCTACACCTTC
v_call: TRBV4-1; d_call: NA; clone_size: NA; j_call: TRBJ1-1; cdr3_aa: CASSHEGPEAFF; cdr3_nt: TGCGCCAGCAGCCACGAGGGCCCTGAAGCTTTCTTT
v_call: TRBV3-1/TRBV3-2; d_call: NA; clone_size: NA; j_call: TRBJ2-5; cdr3_aa: CASSQDMRQQETQYF; cdr3_nt: TGTGCCAGCAGCCAAGATATGCGACAGCAAGAGACCCAGTACTTC